Shown below are 23 T cell receptor beta chains from a single sample sequenced in a study of T cells of healthy individuals. TCRdb recomputed calls from the 5' RACE reads with MiXCR, one row per CDR3 protein. Seen here are approximately 58,000 distinct CDR3 sequences, approximately 15% observed once, and the top ten hold about 16%. These receptors all come from a human donor in good health.

A word on this clonotype: It may be a read error: a sequence one base away is much more abundant. This rearrangement joins TRBV20-1 to TRBJ2-3; 8 bases are a match to TRBD1. CDR1 DFQATT and CDR2 SNEGSKA come from the germline V gene (reference sequence). With 0 bases clipped from V and 6 bases from J, the junction kept 11 bases outside the gene matches. This CDR3 spans 16 amino acids. The CDR3 bases are TGCAGTGCTAGAGATGTTGACAGGGGCCTCGCGGATACGCAGTATTTT. Translation: CSARDVDRGLADTQYF.

This chain uses TRBV5-1 with TRBJ1-5; no firm D call. The CDR3 is 14 residues long. Trimming cost V 0 bases and J 2 bases, with 6 bases left between them. Looked up from germline, CDR1 is SGHRS and CDR2 is YFSETQ. Here the CDR3 reads CASSLDSGNQPQHF. CDR3 coding DNA: TGCGCCAGCAGCTTGGATAGCGGCAATCAGCCCCAGCATTTT.

This clonotype was seen at least ten times. V gene TRBV4-1 combines with J gene TRBJ2-4; D is possibly TRBD1 or TRBD2 (5 bases each). Trimming shortened V by 0 bases and J by 4 bases, and 7 bases separated the two germline ends. The CDR3 consists of 14 residues. CDR1 and CDR2 from the germline V gene are MGHRA and YSYEKL. The CDR3 DNA follows: TGCGCCAGCAGCCAAGAGGGGGAGAAAAACATTCAGTACTTC. The encoded protein is CASSQEGEKNIQYF.

This clonotype turned up a few times. The gene calls are TRBV7-2 and TRBJ2-3; unclear D gene. Trimming cost V 5 bases and J 1 base, with 10 bases left between them. Germline CDR1 SGHTA, CDR2 FQGNSA. The CDR3 loop spans 14 amino acids. The CDR3 protein is CASSPEWGTDTQYF. CDR3 bases: TGTGCCAGCAGCCCCGAGTGGGGCACAGATACGCAGTATTTT.

In this sample, this clonotype turned up once. This chain links TRBV20-1 with TRBJ2-7; D may be TRBD2 (6 bases). The CDR3 spans 14 residues. CDR1 DFQATT and CDR2 SNEGSKA come from the germline V gene (reference sequence). With 1 base removed from V and 4 bases from J, the gap between germline ends came to 14 bases. CDR3 region: CSARAGGIGYEQYF. The CDR3 DNA follows: TGCAGTGCTAGAGCTGGCGGGATAGGTTACGAGCAGTACTTC.

This clonotype was counted at least ten times. The chain has TRBV5-6 and TRBJ1-1; possibly TRBD1 for D (6 bases). V was trimmed by 4 bases and J by 1 base, leaving 11 bases between them. The germline V gene encodes CDR1 SGHDT and CDR2 YYEEEE. The CDR3 has 14 amino acids. The CDR3 nucleotides are TGTGCCAGCAGCCCGGGACACCCGAACACTGAAGCTTTCTTT. This gives the protein CASSPGHPNTEAFF.

The chain is built from TRBV11-2 and TRBJ2-5, with D uncertain. This CDR3 comprises 14 residues. V lost 5 bases and J lost 7, with 17 bases in between. Looked up from germline, CDR1 is SGHAT and CDR2 is FQNNGV. CDR3 region: CASSQDAAIGTQYF. Written as DNA, the CDR3 is TGTGCCAGCAGCCAGGACGCAGCAATTGGGACCCAGTACTTC. The variable domain in full, with the rest retrieved from reference TRBV11-2 and TRBJ2-5, is EAGVAQSPRYKIIEKRQSVAFWCNPISGHATLYWYQQILGQGPKLLIQFQNNGVVDDSQLPKDRFSAERLKGVDSTLKIQPAKLEDSAVYLCASSQDAAIGTQYFGPGTRLLVL.

The chain carries TRBV11-1 and TRBJ2-7; TRBD1 is a possible D gene (6 bases). With 5 bases removed from V and 3 bases from J, the gap between germline ends came to 17 bases. This CDR3 is 15 amino acids long. Germline V lookup: CDR1 SGHAT, CDR2 FQDESV (reference sequence). The CDR3 bases are TGTGCCAGCAGCATATCGACAGGACCCTTCTACGAGCAGTACTTC. Its translation: CASSISTGPFYEQYF.

There are many counts of this clonotype. The chain uses TRBV25-1 and TRBJ2-1; possibly TRBD2 for D (6 bases). Germline loops: CDR1 MGHDK, CDR2 SYGVNS. Trimming took 4 bases from V and 6 from J, leaving 10 bases between them. This CDR3 spans 13 amino acids. The CDR3 bases are TGTGCCAGCAGTGGTTGGGGGGTCAATGAGCAGTTCTTC. It encodes CASSGWGVNEQFF.

In this sample, this clonotype turned up many times. The chain has TRBV20-1 and TRBJ2-5; tentatively, D is TRBD1 (5 bases). Germline CDR1 DFQATT, CDR2 SNEGSKA (reference sequence). V was clipped by 6 bases and J by 2 bases, with 10 bases between them. The CDR3 has 12 residues. In DNA form, the CDR3 reads TGCAGTGCGCCGCAGGGACAAGAGACCCAGTACTTC. This codes for CSAPQGQETQYF.

This clonotype was seen at least ten times. This sequence joins TRBV3-1 and TRBJ2-1; no clear D. The CDR3 length is 14 residues. V lost 2 bases, J lost 8 bases, and 13 bases lay in between. Germline-derived CDR1 and CDR2 are LGHDT and YNNKEL (reference sequence). CDR3 in DNA: TGTGCCAGCAGCCAACAGAGGATCCGGGATGAGCAGTTCTTC. Residues: CASSQQRIRDEQFF.

This clonotype was observed many times. This rearrangement joins TRBV18 to TRBJ2-6, with D hard to call. The germline V gene encodes CDR1 KGHSH and CDR2 LQKENI. Deletions cut 1 base from V and 5 bases from J, with 9 bases between. The CDR3 runs 15 residues. The CDR3 nucleotides are TGTGCCAGCTCACCACGATCGCACAGGGCCAACGTCCTGACTTTC. This codes for CASSPRSHRANVLTF.

The table lists this clonotype with a few counts. The chain joins TRBV4-1 to TRBJ1-2; 7 bases match TRBD1. The CDR3 totals 17 residues. J gave up 2 bases and V 3 bases, and 12 bases lay outside the gene matches. From germline, CDR1 is MGHRA and CDR2 YSYEKL. The chain's CDR3 is CASSHQPTGTANYGYTF. CDR3 sequence (DNA): TGCGCCAGCAGCCACCAACCCACCGGGACAGCGAACTATGGCTACACCTTC.

This clonotype occurred a few times. The chain has TRBV3-1 and TRBJ1-2; possible D gene TRBD1, 6 bases. V dropped 8 bases and J dropped 2 bases, with 9 bases sitting between them. Germline CDR1 LGHDT, CDR2 YNNKEL (reference sequence). The CDR3 covers 12 residues. In DNA, the CDR3 is TGTGCCAGCGGAACAGGGAACTATGGCTACACCTTC. Its protein product is CASGTGNYGYTF. Full variable domain (missing parts from reference TRBV3-1 and TRBJ1-2): DTAVSQTPKYLVTQMGNDKSIKCEQNLGHDTMYWYKQDSKKFLKIMFSYNNKELIINETVPNRFSPKSPDKAHLNLHINSLELGDSAVYFCASGTGNYGYTFGSGTRLTVV.

This clonotype was recorded a few times. The CDR3 coding sequence is TGTGCCAGCAGCTTAGGTCCCAGCGGGGGGGAGAACACCGGGGAGCTGTTTTTT. It is translated as CASSLGPSGGENTGELFF. The chain couples TRBV7-8 to TRBJ2-2; TRBD2 aligns across 10 bases. Trimming at V came to 1 base and at J to 1 base, leaving 6 bases not matched to a gene. Germline V gene lookup returns CDR1 SGHVS and CDR2 FQNEAQ. The CDR3 runs to 18 residues.

V and J are TRBV11-2 and TRBJ2-1; D remains unclear. V was cut by 7 bases and J by 7 bases, with 8 bases left in between. This CDR3 has 11 residues. The V gene's germline CDR1 is SGHAT and CDR2 FQNNGV. This CDR3 reads CASILLNEQFF. In nucleotides, the CDR3 is TGTGCCAGCATCCTGCTAAATGAGCAGTTCTTC.

The table lists this clonotype with many counts. This chain connects TRBV9 to TRBJ2-1, with D possibly matching TRBD2 (6 bases). Trimming pared 4 bases from V and 9 bases from J, leaving 14 bases between. The CDR3 runs 13 residues. Germline V gene sequence: CDR1 SGDLS, CDR2 YYNGEE. CDR3 region: CASSPRGSGEQFF. The CDR3 bases are TGTGCCAGCAGCCCCCGGGGGTCGGGTGAGCAGTTCTTC.

This clonotype was seen only a few times. The chain combines TRBV2 with TRBJ2-2; D is perhaps TRBD2 (6 bases). The V gene lost 6 bases and the J gene lost 8 bases, with 13 bases spanning the gap. The CDR3 covers 13 residues. Germline loops: CDR1 SNHLY, CDR2 FYNNEI. The CDR3 sequence: CASSPTSQGELFF. CDR3 sequence (DNA): TGTGCCAGCAGCCCGACTAGTCAAGGGGAGCTGTTTTTT. The full variable domain, completed using reference TRBV2 and TRBJ2-2, is EPEVTQTPSHQVTQMGQEVILRCVPISNHLYFYWYRQILGQKVEFLVSFYNNEISEKSEIFDDQFSVERPDGSNFTLKIRSTKLEDSAMYFCASSPTSQGELFFGEGSRLTVL.

This clonotype has a count of ten or more. This chain uses TRBV10-3 with TRBJ2-7; 12 bases match TRBD1. Losses at the gene ends were 0 bases for V and 7 bases for J; bases not matched to a gene: 7. Germline V gene lookup returns CDR1 ENHRY and CDR2 SYGVKD. This CDR3 comprises 16 residues. CDR3 region: CAISESRDRGLEEQYF. The CDR3 DNA reads TGTGCCATCAGTGAGTCGCGGGACAGGGGGCTTGAAGAGCAGTACTTC.

The V and J genes are TRBV2 and TRBJ1-1; D remains unclear. V lost 7 bases and J 9 bases, leaving 12 bases between the germline ends. This CDR3 spans 11 amino acids. Per the germline V gene, CDR1 is SNHLY and CDR2 is FYNNEI. The CDR3 loop is CASTVTIQAFF. CDR3 DNA: TGTGCCAGCACCGTAACTATACAAGCTTTCTTT.

This clonotype was picked up a small number of times. The chain's CDR3 is CASSQGTGENGELFF. The CDR3, as DNA: TGCGCCAGCAGCCAAGGAACAGGGGAAAACGGGGAGCTGTTTTTT. The rearrangement joins TRBV4-3 to TRBJ2-2, with 7 bases that match TRBD1. Germline assignment: CDR1 LGHNA and CDR2 YSLEER. This CDR3 has 15 amino acids. V lost 1 base to trimming and J lost 7 bases; unmatched junction nucleotides: 6.

This clonotype was recorded a few times. The chain has TRBV28 and TRBJ2-1; D remains ambiguous. Per the germline V gene, CDR1 is MDHEN and CDR2 is SYDVKM. V dropped 4 bases and J dropped 7 bases, with 14 bases sitting between them. CDR3 length: 14 residues. Written as DNA, the CDR3 is TGTGCCAGCAGTTCCCTACAAGGGAAGAATGAGCAGTTCTTC. This encodes CASSSLQGKNEQFF.

This clonotype was counted many times. The chain is built from TRBV24-1 and TRBJ2-1; D remains ambiguous. Trimming removed 0 bases at V and 10 bases at J, with 9 bases between. The CDR3 is 13 amino acids. CDR1 and CDR2 from the germline V gene are KGHDR and SFDVKD. CDR3 sequence (DNA): TGTGCCACCAGTGATTTGGGGCCCTCGGAGCAGTTCTTC. This sequence encodes CATSDLGPSEQFF.